This entry lists 7 T cell receptor beta chains sequenced from one sample in a study of OX40 agonist ivuxolimab in advanced cancers. Profiling relied on immunoSEQ multiplex PCR, and the TCRdb table lists in-frame clones only, not all of them. This table has roughly 92,000 clones, under 95% appearing once. Source: CD4+ or CD8+ T cells sorted from blood, taken in a trial of the OX40 agonist ivuxolimab. The receptors originated from an adult with an advanced solid tumor such as melanoma, head and neck, liver or kidney cancer.

The chain couples TRBV6-5 to TRBJ2-1; the D gene could be TRBD1 or TRBD2 (7 bases each). The CDR3 spans 16 residues. Germline V gene data show CDR1 as MNHEY and CDR2 as SVGAGI. With 4 bases removed from V and 1 base from J, the gap between germline ends came to 14 bases. For the CDR3, the DNA is TGTGCCAGCAGTTCCCAGGGGGGAGGGTCCTACAATGAGCAGTTCTTC. Its protein product is CASSSQGGGSYNEQFF.

The chain's CDR3 is CAWSPLGRASTDTQYF. The CDR3 DNA follows: TGTGCCTGGAGCCCCCTTGGGCGGGCCAGCACAGATACGCAGTATTTT. This rearrangement joins TRBV30 to TRBJ2-3; tentatively, D is TRBD2 (5 bases). The CDR3 spans 16 residues. Between the trimmed V and J ends, which lost 3 bases and 0 bases, there was a span of 16 bases. Germline V lookup: CDR1 GTSNPN, CDR2 SVGIG (reference sequence).

This clone has a single count. J is TRBJ2-7 and V is TRBV7-6; no clear D gene. Germline CDR1 and CDR2: SGHVS and FNYEAQ. Trimming took 5 bases from V and 0 from J, leaving 14 bases between them. The CDR3 is 15 amino acids. The CDR3 DNA follows: TGTGCCAGCAGCCCCAGCTGGAGAAGCTCCTACGAGCAGTACTTC. It translates to CASSPSWRSSYEQYF.

This clone was seen just once. The rearrangement links TRBV5-4 to TRBJ2-2; the match to TRBD2 covers 7 bases. From germline, CDR1 is SGHNT and CDR2 YYREEE (reference sequence). The CDR3 length is 15 residues. Losses at the gene ends were 2 bases for V and 5 bases for J; bases not matched to a gene: 6. The CDR3 here is CASSFWDYPTGELFF. CDR3 nucleotide sequence: TGTGCCAGCAGCTTCTGGGACTATCCGACCGGGGAGCTGTTTTTT. The complete variable domain, with remaining parts taken from reference TRBV5-4 and TRBJ2-2, reads ETGVTQSPTHLIKTRGQQVTLRCSSQSGHNTVSWYQQALGQGPQFIFQYYREEENGRGNFPPRFSGLQFPNYSSELNVNALELDDSALYLCASSFWDYPTGELFFGEGSRLTVL.

Points on this clone: The same CDR3 arises from other DNA sequences in this sample as well. V usage is TRBV5-1 and J usage is TRBJ2-2; TRBD2 agrees at 9 bases. J was trimmed by 0 bases and V by 0 bases; bases with no gene match: 3. Germline V CDR1 and CDR2: SGHRS, YFSETQ. The CDR3 covers 17 residues. The CDR3, as DNA: TGCGCCAGCAGCTTGGGGCTAGCGGGAACGAACACCGGGGAGCTGTTTTTT. This translates into CASSLGLAGTNTGELFF. The variable domain in full, completed from reference TRBV5-1 and TRBJ2-2, reads KAGVTQTPRYLIKTRGQQVTLSCSPISGHRSVSWYQQTPGQGLQFLFEYFSETQRNKGNFPGRFSGRQFSNSRSEMNVSTLELGDSALYLCASSLGLAGTNTGELFFGEGSRLTVL.

The J gene is TRBJ1-1, the V gene TRBV11-3; D ambiguous. The V and J ends lost 1 base and 4 bases respectively, with 7 bases between them. Germline CDR1 is SGHNT and CDR2 is YENEEA. CDR3 length equals 13 residues. The CDR3 loop is CASSLGVSTEAFF. CDR3 coding DNA: TGTGCCAGCAGCTTAGGAGTCAGCACTGAAGCTTTCTTT. Looking up the rest from reference TRBV11-3 and TRBJ1-1 gives the full variable domain: EAGVVQSPRYKIIEKKQPVAFWCNPISGHNTLYWYLQNLGQGPELLIRYENEEAVDDSQLPKDRFSAERLKGVDSTLKIQPAELGDSAVYLCASSLGVSTEAFFGQGTRLTVV.

The chain joins TRBV2 to TRBJ2-7; 9 positions match TRBD1. The germline V gene encodes CDR1 SNHLY and CDR2 FYNNEI. This CDR3 comprises 14 residues. J gave up 3 bases and V 5 bases, and 5 bases lay outside the gene matches. CDR3 DNA sequence: TGTGCCAGCAGTCTACAGGGGGCGGGCTACGAGCAGTACTTC. As protein: CASSLQGAGYEQYF.